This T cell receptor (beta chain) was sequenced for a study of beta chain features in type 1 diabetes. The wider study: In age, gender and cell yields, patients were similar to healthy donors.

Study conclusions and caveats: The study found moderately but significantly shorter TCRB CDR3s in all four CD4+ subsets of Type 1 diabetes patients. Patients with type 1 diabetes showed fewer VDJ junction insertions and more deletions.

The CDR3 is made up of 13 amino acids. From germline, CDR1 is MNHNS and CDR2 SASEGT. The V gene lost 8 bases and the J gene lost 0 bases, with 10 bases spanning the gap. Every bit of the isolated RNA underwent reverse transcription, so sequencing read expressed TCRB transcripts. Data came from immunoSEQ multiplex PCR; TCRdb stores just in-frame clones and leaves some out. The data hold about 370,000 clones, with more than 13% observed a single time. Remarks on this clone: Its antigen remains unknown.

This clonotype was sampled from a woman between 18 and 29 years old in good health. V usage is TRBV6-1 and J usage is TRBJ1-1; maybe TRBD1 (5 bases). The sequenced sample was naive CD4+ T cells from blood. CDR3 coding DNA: TGTGCCAGCTCCAGGGTGATGAACACTGAAGCTTTCTTT. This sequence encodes CASSRVMNTEAFF.